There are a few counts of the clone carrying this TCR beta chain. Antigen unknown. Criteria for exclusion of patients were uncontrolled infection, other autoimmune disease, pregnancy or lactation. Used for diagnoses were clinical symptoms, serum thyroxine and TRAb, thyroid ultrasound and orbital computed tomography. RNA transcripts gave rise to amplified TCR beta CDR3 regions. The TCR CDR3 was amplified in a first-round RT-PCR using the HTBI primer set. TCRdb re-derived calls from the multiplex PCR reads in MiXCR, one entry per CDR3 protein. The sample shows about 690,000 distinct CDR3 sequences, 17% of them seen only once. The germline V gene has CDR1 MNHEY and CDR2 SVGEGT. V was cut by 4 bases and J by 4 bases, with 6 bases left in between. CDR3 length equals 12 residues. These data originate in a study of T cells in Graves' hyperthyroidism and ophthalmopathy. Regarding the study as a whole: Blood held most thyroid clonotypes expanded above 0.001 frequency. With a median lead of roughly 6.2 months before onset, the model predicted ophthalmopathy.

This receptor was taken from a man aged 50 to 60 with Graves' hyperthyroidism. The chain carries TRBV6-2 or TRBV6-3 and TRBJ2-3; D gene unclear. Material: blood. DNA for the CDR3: TGTGCCAGCAGTTTTATTCCAGATACGCAGTATTTT. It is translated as CASSFIPDTQYF.